The next 27 T cell receptor beta chains were all read from a single sample in a study of tumor-infiltrating lymphocytes in glioblastoma multiforme. TCR beta libraries were built from RNA through three nested multiplex PCR rounds using modified ARM-PCR. A single record per CDR3 protein comes from TCRdb applying MiXCR to the multiplex PCR reads. The sample lists 13,000 or so distinct CDR3 sequences, 64% occurring once. The sample taken for sequencing was brain tumor tissue. These receptor sequences come from a male donor with glioblastoma.

In the case of this clonotype: The junction differs from germline at one of its ends, possibly a read error. This chain links TRBV10-2 with TRBJ2-1, with TRBD2 matching over 10 bases. CDR1 and CDR2 (germline): WSHSY, SAAADI. The CDR3 loop spans 14 amino acids. The CDR3 spells CASMASGRGNEQSF. Here the CDR3 DNA reads TGCGCCAGCATGGCTAGCGGGAGAGGCAATGAGCAGTCCTTT.

Relative to its sample, this clonotype is medium-sized (0.01 to 0.1%). The chain couples TRBV10-1 to TRBJ2-2; D might be TRBD1 (5 bases). V was trimmed by 7 bases and J by 3 bases, leaving 12 bases between them. This CDR3 is built from 14 residues. Germline V gene lookup returns CDR1 WNHNN and CDR2 SYGVQD (reference sequence). CDR3 DNA: TGCGCCAGCACCAAGGGGTGGGACACCGGGGAGCTGTTTTTT. Translation: CASTKGWDTGELFF.

The chain employs TRBV11-2 and TRBJ2-7; D not certain. V was pared by 5 bases and J by 7 bases, with 9 bases between. CDR1 is SGHAT, CDR2 FQNNGV, per germline. This CDR3 contains 11 residues. The CDR3 spells CASSLLREQYF. CDR3 nucleotide sequence: TGTGCCAGCAGCCTTCTCCGGGAGCAGTACTTC.

This clonotype was counted many times. V and J are TRBV5-1 and TRBJ2-1; no definite D call. V was clipped by 4 bases and J by 7 bases, with 18 bases between them. Looked up from germline, CDR1 is SGHRS and CDR2 is YFSETQ. The CDR3 contains 15 residues. CDR3 protein: CASSPDSFPQNEQFF. In DNA form, the CDR3 reads TGCGCCAGCAGCCCTGATTCTTTCCCTCAGAATGAGCAGTTCTTC.

Note on this clonotype: A much larger clone lies one base from this, so it may be a read error. V gene TRBV2 combines with J gene TRBJ2-7; D gene ambiguous. This CDR3 is built from 14 residues. Germline V lookup: CDR1 SNHLY, CDR2 FYNNEI. V was trimmed by 6 bases and J by 5 bases, leaving 17 bases between them. The CDR3: CASSRRQRAHEQYF. CDR3 nucleotides: TGTGCCAGCAGCCGCAGGCAGCGAGCCCACGAGCAGTACTTC.

This sequence joins TRBV4-1 and TRBJ2-1; 7 nucleotides agree with TRBD1. V shed 2 bases and J 4 bases; nucleotides not matched to a gene: 8. Germline V gene data show CDR1 as MGHRA and CDR2 as YSYEKL. The CDR3 runs 16 residues. The CDR3 protein is CASSQNTGVPYNEQFF. CDR3 DNA: TGCGCCAGCAGCCAAAACACAGGGGTCCCTTACAATGAGCAGTTCTTC.

V is TRBV11-2 and J is TRBJ2-2; TRBD1 might be the D (5 bases). In germline, CDR1 is SGHAT, CDR2 FQNNGV. The CDR3 spans 15 residues. V shed 4 bases and J shed 6 bases, with 15 bases lying between them. In DNA, the CDR3 is TGTGCCAGCAGCTCCGGGCAGGGATCGTCCGGGGAGCTGTTTTTT. Encoded protein: CASSSGQGSSGELFF.

On this clonotype itself: One junction end does not reproduce the germline sequence, and a read error may be involved. This chain uses TRBV10-3 with TRBJ2-1; maybe TRBD1 (6 bases). Germline values: CDR1 ENHRY, CDR2 SYGVKD. The CDR3 has 15 residues. The CDR3 sequence: CAISLTAGEHNEQFF. CDR3 nucleotide sequence: TGCGCCATCAGCCTCACTGCAGGGGAACACAATGAGCAGTTCTTT.

Note on this clonotype: This likely comes from a read error, as the CDR3 has no conserved phenylalanine or tryptophan at its end. The chain employs TRBV4-2 and TRBJ1-5; D unresolved. Trimming took off 0 bases at V and 1 base at J, with 7 bases between the two ends. The CDR3 contains 15 residues. Germline V CDR1 and CDR2: LGHNA, YNFKEQ. The CDR3 region is CASSQDLASNQPQHS. CDR3 DNA: TGTGCCAGCAGCCAAGATTTGGCCAGCAATCAGCCCCAGCATTCT.

J is TRBJ2-7 and V is TRBV11-2, with D possibly being TRBD1 (5 bases). This CDR3 is built from 18 residues. Germline CDR1 is SGHAT and CDR2 is FQNNGV. The V end was cut by 5 bases, the J end by 6 bases, with 29 bases between. The CDR3 bases are TGTGCCAGCAGCCCACCCGTGGGCACAGGCTCATTTTTTGCCGAGCAGTACTTC. Its protein product is CASSPPVGTGSFFAEQYF.

This clonotype is medium-sized (0.01 to 0.1%). The V and J genes are TRBV20-1 and TRBJ2-5; 10 nucleotides align to TRBD2. The V segment lost 2 bases and the J segment 5 bases; nucleotides outside the gene matches: 5. The CDR3 sequence is 14 residues long. Germline CDR1 DFQATT, CDR2 SNEGSKA (reference sequence). The CDR3 here is CSARLAGVLETQYF. Written as DNA, the CDR3 is TGCAGTGCTAGACTAGCGGGAGTTTTGGAGACCCAGTACTTC.

This clonotype was seen ten or more times. The chain carries TRBV6-4 and TRBJ2-1; TRBD2 is a possible D gene (5 bases). V lost 2 bases and J 5 bases, leaving 7 bases between the germline ends. CDR3 length: 13 residues. CDR1 is MRHNA, CDR2 SNTAGT, per germline. This CDR3 reads CASSDEGDNEQFF. Written as DNA, the CDR3 is TGTGCCAGCAGTGACGAGGGAGACAATGAGCAGTTCTTC.

J is TRBJ2-1 and V is TRBV6-5; no clear D gene. This CDR3 is 14 amino acids long. Germline loops: CDR1 MNHEY, CDR2 SVGAGI. CDR3 bases: TGTGGTAGTAGTTACGGGCCGGGCTTAGGTGAGCAGTTCTTC. Protein: CGSSYGPGLGEQFF.

Concerning this clonotype itself: No conserved phenylalanine or tryptophan is present at the end of the CDR3, so a read error is the likely explanation. CDR3: CSARELAGLVDTQYS. In DNA form, the CDR3 reads TGCAGTGCTAGAGAGCTAGCGGGATTGGTGGATACGCAGTATTCT. The V and J genes are TRBV20-1 and TRBJ2-3; 9 bases line up with TRBD2. From germline, CDR1 is DFQATT and CDR2 SNEGSKA (reference sequence). With V trimmed by 0 bases and J by 6 bases, 7 bases remained unmatched. This CDR3 region has 15 residues.

The genes are TRBV29-1 and TRBJ2-3; D ambiguous. The CDR3 spans 12 residues. The V and J ends lost 5 bases and 2 bases respectively, with 8 bases between them. Germline loops: CDR1 SQVTM, CDR2 ANQGSEA. CDR3: CSVRQDTDTQYF. CDR3 coding DNA: TGCAGCGTTCGACAAGACACAGATACGCAGTATTTT.

As to this clonotype: Here the CDR3 omits its conserved ending phenylalanine or tryptophan, so a read error is the likely source. The chain joins TRBV20-1 to TRBJ2-3; 9 nucleotides match TRBD2. This CDR3 has 15 residues. Germline assignment: CDR1 DFQATT and CDR2 SNEGSKA (reference sequence). The CDR3 is CSASVLAGYTDMQYL. The CDR3, as DNA: TGCAGTGCTAGTGTCCTAGCGGGATACACAGATATGCAGTATTTG.

Regarding this clonotype: One junction end does not reproduce the germline sequence, and a read error may be involved. V and J are TRBV28 and TRBJ2-2; tentative D call: TRBD2 (5 bases). The length of the CDR3 is 13 residues. In germline, CDR1 is MDHEN, CDR2 SYDVKM. The CDR3 sequence is CASSLRVAWELLF. CDR3 coding DNA: TGTGCCAGCAGTTTGAGGGTGGCCTGGGAGCTGTTATTT.

The chain couples TRBV2 to TRBJ2-5, with D perhaps TRBD1 (8 bases). Germline V lookup: CDR1 SNHLY, CDR2 FYNNEI. The CDR3 is 14 amino acids. The V end lost 10 bases, the J end lost 5 bases, and 20 bases lay between the germline ends. This chain's CDR3 is CANRGGGFQETQYF. The CDR3 region has the DNA TGTGCCAACAGGGGGGGGGGCTTCCAGGAGACCCAGTACTTC.

This rearrangement joins TRBV5-4 to TRBJ2-1; 8 bases are shared with TRBD2. With 10 bases clipped from V and 1 base from J, the junction kept 10 bases outside the gene matches. The CDR3 spans 15 residues. Germline CDR1 reads SGHNT; CDR2 reads YYREEE (reference sequence). The CDR3 sequence: CASAWAGGSYNEQFF. CDR3 in DNA: TGTGCCTCGGCCTGGGCGGGGGGTTCCTACAATGAGCAGTTCTTC. Drawing the rest from reference TRBV5-4 and TRBJ2-1, the complete variable domain is ETGVTQSPTHLIKTRGQQVTLRCSSQSGHNTVSWYQQALGQGPQFIFQYYREEENGRGNFPPRFSGLQFPNYSSELNVNALELDDSALYLCASAWAGGSYNEQFFGPGTRLTVL.

This clonotype was seen at least ten times. The chain links TRBV30 to TRBJ2-4, with TRBD1 matching 9 bases. From germline, CDR1 is GTSNPN and CDR2 SVGIG (reference sequence). The CDR3 has 17 amino acids. Germline trimming cut 2 bases from V and 0 bases from J; bases unmatched to any gene: 8. CDR3 amino acids: CAWSKSGQGLAKNIQYF. CDR3 in DNA: TGTGCCTGGAGTAAATCGGGACAGGGCCTAGCCAAAAACATTCAGTACTTC.

The chain joins TRBV29-1 to TRBJ2-3, with D perhaps being TRBD1 or TRBD2 (5 bases each). Trimming left V 4 bases short and J 2 bases short, with 13 bases between. Germline lookup yields CDR1 SQVTM and CDR2 ANQGSEA. The CDR3 sequence is 14 residues long. The CDR3 loop reads CSVGAGTFTDTQYF. The CDR3, as DNA: TGCAGCGTTGGGGCAGGGACCTTCACAGATACGCAGTATTTT.

Regarding this clonotype: A single base separates this from a much larger clone, so it may be a read error. The chain uses TRBV27 and TRBJ2-2; maybe TRBD1 (6 bases). CDR1 and CDR2 (germline): MNHEY, SMNVEV (reference sequence). The V gene lost 4 bases and the J gene lost 2 bases, with 11 bases spanning the gap. The CDR3 totals 15 residues. Written as DNA, the CDR3 is TGTGCCAGCAGTTCGAGGGGGACCAACACCGGGGAGCTGTTTTTT. As protein: CASSSRGTNTGELFF.

As for this clonotype: No conserved phenylalanine or tryptophan ends this CDR3, so it is likely a read error. The genes are TRBV20-1 and TRBJ2-4; TRBD1 matches 10 bases. The CDR3 runs 19 residues. The V gene's germline CDR1 is DFQATT and CDR2 SNEGSKA (reference sequence). The CDR3 spells CSARDPDRGIRKAKNIQYL. CDR3 DNA sequence: TGCAGTGCTAGAGATCCGGACAGGGGGATTCGGAAAGCCAAAAACATCCAGTACCTC.

As for this clonotype: It may be a read error: a sequence one base away is much more abundant. No conserved phenylalanine or tryptophan ends this CDR3, so it is likely a read error. This chain uses TRBV20-1 with TRBJ2-7; D perhaps matches TRBD1 (6 bases). The germline gives CDR1 DFQATT, CDR2 SNEGSKA (reference sequence). The length of the CDR3 is 14 residues. The CDR3 loop reads CSLRTGMETGEQYS. The CDR3 nucleotides are TGCAGCCTGCGCACTGGGATGGAGACAGGCGAGCAGTACTCC.

This clonotype was detected only once. An end of the junction does not agree with germline; a read error may underlie this. The rearrangement joins TRBV6-5 to TRBJ1-2; 7 nucleotides agree with TRBD1. The length of the CDR3 is 13 residues. The V gene's germline CDR1 is MNHEY and CDR2 SVGAGI. This CDR3 reads CAGTFGQVAGYTF. CDR3 nucleotides: TGCGCCGGCACCTTCGGACAGGTCGCGGGCTACACCTTC.

This chain links TRBV6-2 or TRBV6-3 with TRBJ2-7; D not resolved. Germline values: CDR1 MNHEY, CDR2 SVGEGT. This CDR3 contains 11 residues. V lost 8 bases and J lost 3, with 8 bases in between. Here the CDR3 reads CASGVSYEQYF. The DNA of the CDR3 is TGTGCCAGCGGGGTCAGCTACGAGCAGTACTTC.

This clonotype has just one count. The chain couples TRBV6-1 to TRBJ1-2; D gene uncertain. The CDR3 spans 12 residues. V gave up 1 base and J gave up 8 bases, with 8 bases separating them. In germline, CDR1 is MNHNS, CDR2 SASEGT. The CDR3 DNA is TGTGCCAGCAGTGAAGACGTTGGAGGCTACACCTTC. This encodes CASSEDVGGYTF.